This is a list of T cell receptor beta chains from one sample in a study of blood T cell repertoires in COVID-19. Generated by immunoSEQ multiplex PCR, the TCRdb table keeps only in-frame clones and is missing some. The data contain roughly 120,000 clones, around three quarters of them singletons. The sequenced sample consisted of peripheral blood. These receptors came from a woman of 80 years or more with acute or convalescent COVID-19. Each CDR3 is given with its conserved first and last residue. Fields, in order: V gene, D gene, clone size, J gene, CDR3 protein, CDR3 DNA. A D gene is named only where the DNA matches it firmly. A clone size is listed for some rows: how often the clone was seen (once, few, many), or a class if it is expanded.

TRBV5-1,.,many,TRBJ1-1,CASSFTLGAQGTEAFF,TGCGCCAGCAGCTTTACTCTGGGGGCGCAGGGCACTGAAGCTTTCTTT
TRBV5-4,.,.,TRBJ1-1,CASSLDRPNTEAFF,TGTGCCAGCAGCTTGGACAGACCGAACACTGAAGCTTTCTTT
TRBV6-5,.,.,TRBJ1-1,CASITTGGSNTEAFF,TGTGCCAGCATCACGACCGGAGGATCGAACACTGAAGCTTTCTTT
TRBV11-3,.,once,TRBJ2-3,CASGRDTDTQYF,TGTGCCAGCGGCCGGGACACAGATACGCAGTATTTT
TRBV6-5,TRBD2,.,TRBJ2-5,CASKTSGSVETQYF,TGTGCCAGCAAGACTAGCGGGAGCGTGGAGACCCAGTACTTC
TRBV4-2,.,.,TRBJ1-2,CASTERGGTNYGYTF,TGTGCCAGCACCGAAAGGGGGGGGACTAACTATGGCTACACCTTC
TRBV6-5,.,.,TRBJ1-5,CASSRDLHQPQHF,TGTGCCAGCAGTCGGGACTTACATCAGCCCCAGCATTTT
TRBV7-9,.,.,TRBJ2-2,CASSEQASGTGELFF,TGTGCCAGCAGCGAACAGGCCTCGGGCACCGGGGAGCTGTTTTTT
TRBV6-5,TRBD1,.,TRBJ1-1,CASSSGGRTEAFF,TGTGCCAGCAGTTCAGGGGGCAGGACTGAAGCTTTCTTT
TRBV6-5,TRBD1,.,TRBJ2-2,CASRPDRVNTGELFF,TGTGCCAGCCGGCCGGACAGGGTGAACACCGGGGAGCTGTTTTTT
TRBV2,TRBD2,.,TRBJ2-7,CASSEKGTSGSDEQYF,TGTGCCAGCAGTGAGAAAGGGACTAGCGGGAGTGACGAGCAGTACTTC
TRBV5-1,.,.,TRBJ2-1,CASSFTVTSYNEQFF,TGCGCCAGCAGCTTCACGGTAACCTCCTACAATGAGCAGTTCTTC
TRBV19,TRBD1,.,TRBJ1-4,CASSPLRPLRGTNEKLFF,TGTGCCAGTAGTCCGCTACGGCCCCTCAGGGGGACTAATGAAAAACTGTTTTTT
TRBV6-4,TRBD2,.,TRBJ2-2,CASRETSGVNGGELFF,TGTGCCAGCAGAGAGACTAGCGGGGTGAACGGCGGGGAGCTGTTTTTT
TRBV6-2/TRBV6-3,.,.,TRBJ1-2,CASSYQGWHGYTF,TGTGCCAGCAGTTATCAGGGCTGGCATGGCTACACCTTC
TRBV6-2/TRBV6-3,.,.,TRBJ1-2,CASSYGVRNYGYTF,TGTGCCAGCAGTTATGGCGTGCGGAACTATGGCTACACCTTC
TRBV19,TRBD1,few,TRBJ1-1,CASGTVSEAFF,TGTGCCAGTGGGACAGTATCTGAAGCTTTCTTT
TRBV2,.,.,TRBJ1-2,CASSEGSEIYGYTF,TGTGCCAGCAGTGAAGGGTCGGAGATATATGGCTACACCTTC
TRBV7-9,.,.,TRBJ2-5,CASSLATRTGLQETQYF,TGTGCCAGCAGCTTAGCAACAAGAACAGGGCTTCAAGAGACCCAGTACTTC
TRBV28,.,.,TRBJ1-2,CASNNRNYGYTF,TGTGCCAGCAACAACAGAAACTATGGCTACACCTTC
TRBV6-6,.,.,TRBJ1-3,CASSFAAGVGNTIYF,TGTGCCAGCAGTTTCGCGGCGGGAGTTGGAAACACCATATATTTT
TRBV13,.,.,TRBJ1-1,CASSLKSGGTEAFF,TGTGCCAGCAGCTTAAAAAGTGGAGGCACTGAAGCTTTCTTT
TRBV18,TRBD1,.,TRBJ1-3,CASSPRIGGDEAGNTIYF,TGTGCCAGCTCACCCCGGATAGGGGGCGACGAAGCTGGAAACACCATATATTTT
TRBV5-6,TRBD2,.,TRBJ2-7,CASSFSGIEQYF,TGTGCCAGCAGCTTTAGCGGGATAGAGCAGTACTTC
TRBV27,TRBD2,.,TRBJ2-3,CASSRPGLAGFIGAFYNTDTQYF,TGTGCCAGCAGTCGTCCTGGACTAGCGGGATTCATAGGCGCTTTCTATAACACAGATACGCAGTATTTT
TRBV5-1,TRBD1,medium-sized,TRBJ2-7,CASSWAIVGTALGNYEQYF,TGCGCCAGCAGCTGGGCGATTGTAGGGACAGCCCTAGGGAACTACGAGCAGTACTTC
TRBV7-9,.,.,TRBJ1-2,CASSFAGQNGYTF,TGTGCCAGCAGCTTCGCAGGGCAGAATGGCTACACCTTC
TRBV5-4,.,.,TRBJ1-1,CASSYLGAFF,TGTGCCAGCAGCTATCTAGGCGCTTTCTTT
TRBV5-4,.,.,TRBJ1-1,CASSLTQVNTEAFF,TGTGCCAGCAGCTTGACTCAAGTCAACACTGAAGCTTTCTTT
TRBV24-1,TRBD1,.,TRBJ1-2,CATRPTGQGDYGYTF,TGTGCCACCAGACCGACGGGACAGGGGGACTATGGCTACACCTTC
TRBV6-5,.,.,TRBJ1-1,CASSYRGSSTEAFF,TGTGCCAGCAGTTACAGGGGGTCGAGTACTGAAGCTTTCTTT
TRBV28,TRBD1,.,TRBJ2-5,CASRRTGVETQYF,TGTGCCAGCAGACGGACAGGGGTGGAGACCCAGTACTTC
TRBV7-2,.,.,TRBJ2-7,CASSHRQSSYEQYF,TGTGCCAGCAGCCACCGACAGAGCTCCTACGAGCAGTACTTC
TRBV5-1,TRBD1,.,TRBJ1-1,CASSLQGAGTEAFF,TGCGCCAGCAGCTTACAGGGGGCTGGCACTGAAGCTTTCTTT
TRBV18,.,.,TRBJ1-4,CASSMSLNEKLFF,TGTGCCAGCTCAATGAGTCTTAATGAAAAACTGTTTTTT
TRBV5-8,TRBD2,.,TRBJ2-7,CASSPWTSGGYEQYF,TGTGCCAGCAGCCCCTGGACTAGCGGGGGCTACGAGCAGTACTTC
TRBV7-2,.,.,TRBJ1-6,CASSLILSANSPLHF,TGTGCCAGCAGCTTGATTTTGAGTGCGAATTCACCCCTCCACTTT
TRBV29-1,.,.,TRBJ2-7,CSVETDSYEQYF,TGCAGCGTGGAGACAGATTCCTACGAGCAGTACTTC
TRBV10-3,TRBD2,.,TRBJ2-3,CAISESRTSGGGGTDTQYF,TGTGCCATCAGTGAGTCCCGGACTAGCGGGGGAGGTGGCACAGATACGCAGTATTTT
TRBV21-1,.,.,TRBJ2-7,CASSLRGAQGASEQYF,TGTGCCAGCAGCCTAAGAGGGGCGCAGGGGGCGAGCGAGCAGTACTTC
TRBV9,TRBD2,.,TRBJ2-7,CASSVGLAEAYEQYF,TGTGCCAGCAGCGTAGGACTAGCGGAAGCCTACGAGCAGTACTTC
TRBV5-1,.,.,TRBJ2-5,CASSLYSLREETQYF,TGCGCCAGCAGCTTGTACAGCTTGAGGGAAGAGACCCAGTACTTC
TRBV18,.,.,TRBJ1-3,CASSPASQISGNTIYF,TGTGCCAGCTCACCGGCATCTCAGATCTCTGGAAACACCATATATTTT
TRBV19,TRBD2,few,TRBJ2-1,CASSRGRGSYNEQFF,TGTGCCAGTAGTCGCGGGAGGGGCTCCTACAATGAGCAGTTCTTC
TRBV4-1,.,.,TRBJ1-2,CASSQTGPFPNF,TGCGCCAGCAGCCAAACAGGACCATTCCCTAACTTC
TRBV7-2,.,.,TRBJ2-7,CASNQGPEGYEQYF,TGTGCCAGCAACCAGGGACCGGAGGGCTACGAGCAGTACTTC
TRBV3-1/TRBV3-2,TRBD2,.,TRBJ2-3,CASSPLLAGGDTQYF,TGTGCCAGCAGCCCTTTGTTAGCGGGGGGAGATACGCAGTATTTT
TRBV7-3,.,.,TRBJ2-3,CASSRQRSTDTQYF,TGTGCCAGCAGCCGCCAGAGGAGCACAGATACGCAGTATTTT
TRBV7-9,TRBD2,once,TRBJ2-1,CASSLASGGTLVRGEQFF,TGTGCCAGCAGCTTAGCTAGCGGGGGGACGCTCGTCCGGGGTGAGCAGTTCTTC
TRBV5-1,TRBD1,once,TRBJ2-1,CASSLAQGAGNEQFF,TGCGCCAGCAGCTTGGCGCAGGGGGCTGGCAATGAGCAGTTCTTC
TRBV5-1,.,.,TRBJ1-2,CASSPPLGGGVYGYTF,TGCGCCAGCAGCCCGCCCTTAGGGGGTGGTGTCTATGGCTACACCTTC
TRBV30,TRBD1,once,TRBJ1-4,CAWSDRGEKLFF,TGTGCCTGGAGTGACAGGGGGGAAAAACTGTTTTTT
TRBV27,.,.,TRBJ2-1,CASSLWGRVGYNEQFF,TGTGCCAGCAGTTTATGGGGCAGGGTTGGTTACAATGAGCAGTTCTTC
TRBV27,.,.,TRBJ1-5,CASSLDSVYQPQHF,TGTGCCAGCAGTTTAGACAGCGTGTATCAGCCCCAGCATTTT
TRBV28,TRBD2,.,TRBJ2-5,CASSSRTSGKETQYF,TGTGCCAGCAGTTCCCGGACTAGCGGAAAAGAGACCCAGTACTTC
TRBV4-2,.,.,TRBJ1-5,CASSQGPPDQPQHF,TGTGCCAGCAGCCAAGGTCCCCCCGATCAGCCCCAGCATTTT
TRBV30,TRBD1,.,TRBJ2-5,CAWSVAGGGQETQYF,TGTGCCTGGAGTGTAGCAGGGGGTGGGCAAGAGACCCAGTACTTC
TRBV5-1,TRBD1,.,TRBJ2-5,CASSLQGAEETQYF,TGCGCCAGCAGCTTGCAGGGGGCCGAAGAGACCCAGTACTTC
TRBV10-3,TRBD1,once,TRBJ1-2,CAISGPGQGAEGYTF,TGTGCCATCAGTGGCCCGGGACAGGGGGCGGAAGGCTACACCTTC
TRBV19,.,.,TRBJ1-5,CASSIFRGSDNQPQHF,TGTGCCAGTAGTATTTTCCGGGGATCTGACAATCAGCCCCAGCATTTT